A selection of T cell receptor beta chains follows, all from one sample in a study of cytomegalovirus exposure and HLA in healthy donors. Profiling relied on immunoSEQ multiplex PCR, and the TCRdb table lists in-frame clones only, not all of them. This sample has some 98,000 clones, with roughly nine tenths found just once. Sequencing was carried out using PBMCs. The origin of the receptors is a man between 18 and 35 years old in good health and CMV-seropositive. The CDR3 runs from the conserved cysteine through the conserved F or W. The D gene is left open where the match is weak. Only part of the rows carry a size: once, few, many, or a class if the clone is expanded.

clone_size	v_call	d_call	j_call	cdr3_aa	cdr3_nt
-	TRBV9	TRBD1	TRBJ2-3	CASSVVGQVGPTDTQYF	TGTGCCAGCAGCGTAGTCGGACAGGTGGGCCCCACAGATACGCAGTATTTT
-	TRBV29-1	-	TRBJ2-5	CSVEGVGSFGETQYF	TGCAGCGTTGAGGGTGTCGGTAGCTTTGGAGAGACCCAGTACTTC
-	TRBV9	TRBD2	TRBJ2-5	CASSVPSTSGEETQYF	TGTGCCAGCAGCGTACCTTCGACTAGCGGGGAAGAGACCCAGTACTTC
many	TRBV2	TRBD1	TRBJ1-6	CASSDAPGQGVSPLHF	TGTGCCAGCAGTGATGCCCCGGGACAGGGGGTTTCACCCCTCCACTTT
-	TRBV10-3	-	TRBJ2-5	CAISESNGGPRETQYF	TGTGCCATCAGTGAGTCGAACGGAGGGCCTCGGGAGACCCAGTACTTC
-	TRBV4-1	TRBD1	TRBJ1-5	CASSQDRGSNQPQHF	TGCGCCAGCAGCCAAGACAGGGGGAGCAATCAGCCCCAGCATTTT
-	TRBV9	-	TRBJ2-2	CASSAQKGELFF	TGTGCCAGCAGCGCGCAGAAAGGGGAGCTGTTTTTT
-	TRBV18	TRBD2	TRBJ2-7	CASSPNVGLAGGEQYF	TGTGCCAGCTCACCTAACGTGGGACTAGCGGGTGGAGAGCAGTACTTC
-	TRBV5-6	TRBD1	TRBJ2-3	CASSRWTGKETDTQYF	TGTGCCAGCAGTAGGTGGACAGGGAAAGAAACAGATACGCAGTATTTT
few	TRBV2	-	TRBJ1-1	CASRAGMNTEAFF	TGTGCCAGCAGGGCGGGGATGAACACTGAAGCTTTCTTT
-	TRBV14	TRBD2	TRBJ2-1	CASTASGFRPYTMSVFF	TGTGCCAGCACTGCTAGCGGTTTCCGCCCGTATACAATGAGCGTTTTCTTC
once	TRBV11-3	-	TRBJ2-1	CASSLERRNNEQFF	TGTGCCAGCAGCTTAGAACGGCGGAACAATGAGCAGTTCTTC
-	TRBV7-9	-	TRBJ1-4	CASSLDRGGVKLFF	TGTGCCAGCAGCTTAGATAGGGGAGGGGTAAAACTGTTTTTT
-	TRBV6-4	-	TRBJ2-3	CASSATYSSTDTQYF	TGTGCCAGCAGTGCTACTTACAGTAGCACAGATACGCAGTATTTT
-	TRBV28	-	TRBJ1-4	CASMPAGTRLEKLFF	TGTGCCAGCATGCCCGCCGGGACTAGGTTAGAAAAACTGTTTTTT
-	TRBV7-2	-	TRBJ2-1	CASSLQGGSYNEQFF	TGTGCCAGCAGCTTACAGGGGGGCTCCTACAATGAGCAGTTCTTC
-	TRBV5-1	TRBD1	TRBJ2-7	CASSRLGTGAYEQYF	TGCGCCAGCAGCCGCCTAGGGACAGGGGCCTACGAGCAGTACTTC
-	TRBV9	TRBD2	TRBJ2-7	CASSPDPSGERLKYF	TGTGCCAGCAGCCCCGACCCTAGCGGAGAACGACTAAAGTACTTC
-	TRBV7-2	TRBD2	TRBJ2-1	CASSLEIAGVLGEQFF	TGTGCCAGCAGCTTAGAAATAGCGGGAGTGTTAGGTGAGCAGTTCTTC
-	TRBV6-6	-	TRBJ1-2	CASSYVTGYNYGYTF	TGTGCCAGCAGTTACGTTACAGGGTATAACTATGGCTACACCTTC
-	TRBV5-6	-	TRBJ1-6	CASSFDTSSYNSPLHF	TGTGCCAGCAGCTTTGACACGAGCTCCTATAATTCACCCCTCCACTTT
-	TRBV10-3	TRBD1	TRBJ1-1	CAISEPDRGNTEAFF	TGTGCCATCAGTGAGCCAGACAGGGGGAACACTGAAGCTTTCTTT
-	TRBV5-1	-	TRBJ1-1	CASSLGYRGGDTEAFF	TGCGCCAGCAGCTTGGGATACCGGGGAGGCGACACTGAAGCTTTCTTT
-	TRBV6-1	TRBD1	TRBJ1-1	CASSVDRVFAEAFF	TGTGCCAGCAGTGTCGACAGGGTTTTCGCTGAAGCTTTCTTT
-	TRBV19	TRBD1	TRBJ1-2	CASSRQGDKDGYTF	TGTGCCAGCTCAAGACAGGGGGATAAGGATGGCTACACCTTC
-	TRBV19	-	TRBJ2-5	CASNPGYQETQYF	TGTGCCAGTAACCCGGGATACCAAGAGACCCAGTACTTC
few	TRBV11-3	TRBD2	TRBJ2-1	CASSLPSGGGEQFF	TGTGCCAGCAGCCTCCCTAGCGGGGGTGGTGAGCAGTTCTTC
-	TRBV14	TRBD1	TRBJ2-5	CASSHPGQGPYQETQYF	TGTGCCAGCAGCCACCCAGGACAGGGACCGTACCAAGAGACCCAGTACTTC
-	TRBV19	TRBD1	TRBJ1-1	CASRQTTGGWTEAFF	TGTGCCAGTCGACAAACGACAGGGGGATGGACTGAAGCTTTCTTT
-	TRBV10-3	TRBD1	TRBJ1-1	CAISEFKTGGGTEAFF	TGTGCCATCAGTGAGTTCAAGACAGGGGGAGGCACTGAAGCTTTCTTT
-	TRBV7-8	TRBD1	TRBJ1-3	CASSKQGARGNTIYF	TGTGCCAGCAGCAAACAGGGGGCGCGTGGAAACACCATATATTTT
-	TRBV6-1	-	TRBJ1-6	CASSPSNSPLHF	TGTGCCAGCAGTCCCAGTAATTCACCCCTCCACTTT
-	TRBV5-6	TRBD2	TRBJ2-2	CASSFGGLYSGELFF	TGTGCCAGCAGCTTCGGGGGGTTATACAGCGGGGAGCTGTTTTTT
-	TRBV6-1	-	TRBJ1-6	CASRSEVVSPLHF	TGTGCCAGCAGGAGTGAAGTGGTATCACCCCTCCACTTT
-	TRBV5-6	TRBD1	TRBJ1-1	CASSWEQQGRTEAFF	TGTGCCAGCAGCTGGGAGCAACAGGGGCGCACTGAAGCTTTCTTT
-	TRBV6-5	-	TRBJ1-1	CASSRGGAVEAFF	TGTGCCAGCAGCCGAGGGGGGGCTGTTGAAGCTTTCTTT
-	TRBV6-4	TRBD1	TRBJ2-3	CASSADRVSDTQYF	TGTGCCAGCAGTGCTGACAGGGTCTCAGATACGCAGTATTTT
-	TRBV2	TRBD2	TRBJ2-2	CASTLGIAGGSTGELFF	TGTGCCAGCACCCTCGGGATAGCGGGGGGAAGTACCGGGGAGCTGTTTTTT
-	TRBV7-9	TRBD2	TRBJ2-3	CASRPGTSGSHTDTQYF	TGTGCCAGCAGACCAGGGACTAGCGGGAGTCATACAGATACGCAGTATTTT
-	TRBV4-2	-	TRBJ1-1	CASSQEKTGGNTEAFF	TGTGCCAGCAGCCAAGAAAAAACAGGTGGAAACACTGAAGCTTTCTTT
once	TRBV7-2	-	TRBJ1-5	CASSLGAVGNQPQHF	TGTGCCAGCAGCTTAGGGGCCGTGGGCAATCAGCCCCAGCATTTT
-	TRBV6-1	TRBD2	TRBJ2-3	CASSEASGSGGTDTQYF	TGTGCCAGCAGTGAAGCTAGCGGGAGTGGAGGCACAGATACGCAGTATTTT
-	TRBV11-2	-	TRBJ2-2	CASSLWAGTGELFF	TGTGCCAGCAGCTTATGGGCGGGTACCGGGGAGCTGTTTTTT
once	TRBV19	TRBD2	TRBJ2-3	CASSISSGGATDTQYF	TGTGCCAGTAGTATCTCTAGCGGGGGAGCGACAGATACGCAGTATTTT
-	TRBV11-2	TRBD1	TRBJ1-1	CASSSWTGGYTEAFF	TGTGCCAGCAGCTCCTGGACAGGGGGCTACACTGAAGCTTTCTTT
-	TRBV28	TRBD1	TRBJ2-3	CASSSPSDRGTDTQYF	TGTGCCAGCAGTTCCCCCTCGGACAGGGGTACAGATACGCAGTATTTT
-	TRBV29-1	-	TRBJ1-1	CSVEGTENTEAFF	TGCAGCGTTGAAGGCACAGAGAACACTGAAGCTTTCTTT
-	TRBV10-1	TRBD2	TRBJ2-3	CASSESLAGGQGDTQYF	TGCGCCAGCAGTGAGTCCTTAGCGGGAGGGCAAGGAGATACGCAGTATTTT
-	TRBV27	-	TRBJ1-4	CASSLGGFGEKLFF	TGTGCCAGCAGTCTGGGGGGGTTCGGTGAAAAACTGTTTTTT
-	TRBV2	TRBD2	TRBJ2-1	CASSEARGTSGTLPYYNEQFF	TGTGCCAGCAGTGAAGCCCGGGGGACTAGCGGTACCCTACCTTATTACAATGAGCAGTTCTTC
-	TRBV11-2	-	TRBJ2-5	CASSLDRETQYF	TGTGCCAGCAGCTTAGATCGGGAGACCCAGTACTTC
few	TRBV29-1	TRBD2	TRBJ2-3	CSVGGLAGTDTQYF	TGCAGCGTGGGAGGACTAGCGGGCACAGATACGCAGTATTTT
-	TRBV10-3	TRBD1	TRBJ1-2	CASSEQTGAGAYGYTF	TGTGCCAGCAGTGAGCAGACAGGGGCGGGAGCCTATGGCTACACCTTC
few	TRBV28	TRBD1	TRBJ2-2	CASKTAGTARYGELFF	TGTGCCAGCAAAACCGCCGGGACAGCTAGGTACGGGGAGCTGTTTTTT
-	TRBV5-6	-	TRBJ1-2	CASSLGERDGYTF	TGTGCCAGCAGCTTGGGTGAGAGAGATGGCTACACCTTC
-	TRBV27	TRBD1	TRBJ1-4	CASSQIRGVNEKLFF	TGTGCCAGCAGTCAAATCAGGGGGGTTAATGAAAAACTGTTTTTT
-	TRBV11-3	-	TRBJ1-2	CASSSDSPARYGYTF	TGTGCCAGCAGCTCGGACAGTCCGGCGAGATATGGCTACACCTTC
-	TRBV28	TRBD1	TRBJ2-3	CASSRRQGVVDTQYF	TGTGCCAGCAGTCGGAGACAGGGAGTGGTGGATACGCAGTATTTT
once	TRBV6-1	-	TRBJ1-4	CASSVAGGLNEKLFF	TGTGCCAGCAGTGTGGCCGGAGGCCTTAATGAAAAACTGTTTTTT